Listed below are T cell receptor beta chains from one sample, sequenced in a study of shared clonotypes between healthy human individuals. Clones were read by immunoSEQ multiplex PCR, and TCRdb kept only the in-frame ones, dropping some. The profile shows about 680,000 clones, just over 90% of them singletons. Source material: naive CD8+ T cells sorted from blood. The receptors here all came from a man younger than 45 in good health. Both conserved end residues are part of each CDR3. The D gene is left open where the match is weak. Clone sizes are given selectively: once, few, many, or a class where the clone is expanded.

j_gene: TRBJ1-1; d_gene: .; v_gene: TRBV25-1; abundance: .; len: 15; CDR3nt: TGTGCCAGCAGTGATCCAGACAGTCCCGACACTGAAGCTTTCTTT; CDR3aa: CASSDPDSPDTEAFF
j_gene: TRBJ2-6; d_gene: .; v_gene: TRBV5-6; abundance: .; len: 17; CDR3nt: TGTGCCAGCTTCGTTCCCCAGATAGGCTCTGGGGCCAACGTCCTGACTTTC; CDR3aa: CASFVPQIGSGANVLTF
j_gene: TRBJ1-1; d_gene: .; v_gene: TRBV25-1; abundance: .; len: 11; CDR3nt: TGTGCCAGCATTTCCGGGATGGAAGCTTTCTTT; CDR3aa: CASISGMEAFF
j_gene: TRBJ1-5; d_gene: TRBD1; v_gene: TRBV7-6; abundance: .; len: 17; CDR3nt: TGTGCCAGCAGCCCCGGGACAGGGGGTAGTTGGGGTCAGCCCCAGCATTTT; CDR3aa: CASSPGTGGSWGQPQHF
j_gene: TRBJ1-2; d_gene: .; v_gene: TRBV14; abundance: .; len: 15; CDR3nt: TGTGCCAGCAGCCAAGGAGGCCTTGAGGGCTATGGCTACACCTTC; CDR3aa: CASSQGGLEGYGYTF
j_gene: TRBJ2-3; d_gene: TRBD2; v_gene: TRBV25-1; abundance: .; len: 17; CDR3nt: TGTGCCAGCAGTAGTTACGGGGGGGCTCGATTCACAGATACGCAGTATTTT; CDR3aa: CASSSYGGARFTDTQYF
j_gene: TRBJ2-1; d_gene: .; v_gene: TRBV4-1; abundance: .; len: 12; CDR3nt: TGCGCCAGCCAAGGAAGCTACAATGAGCAGTTCTTC; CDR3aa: CASQGSYNEQFF
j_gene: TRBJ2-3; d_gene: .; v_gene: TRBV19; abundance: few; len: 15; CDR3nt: TGTGCCAGTAGTCCCGAGGAGGGCCACACAGATACGCAGTATTTT; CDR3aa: CASSPEEGHTDTQYF
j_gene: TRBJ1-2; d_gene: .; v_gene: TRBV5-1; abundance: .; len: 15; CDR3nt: TGCGCCAGCAGCTTGAAGGGGTCGGACTTCTATGGCTACACCTTC; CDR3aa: CASSLKGSDFYGYTF
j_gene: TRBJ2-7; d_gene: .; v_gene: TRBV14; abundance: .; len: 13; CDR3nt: TGTGCCAGCAGCCTTCGGACTACCTACGAGCAGTACTTC; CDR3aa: CASSLRTTYEQYF
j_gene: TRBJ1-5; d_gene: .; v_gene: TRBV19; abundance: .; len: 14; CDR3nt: TGTGCCAGTAGTATAGACCCGGGCTGGGAGCCCCAGCATTTT; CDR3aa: CASSIDPGWEPQHF
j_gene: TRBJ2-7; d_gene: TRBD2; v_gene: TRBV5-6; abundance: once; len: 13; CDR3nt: TGTGCCAGCAGCTTGGGCAGCGGGGACGAGCAGTACTTC; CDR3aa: CASSLGSGDEQYF
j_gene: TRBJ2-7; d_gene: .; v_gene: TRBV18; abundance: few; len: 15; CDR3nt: TGTGCCAGCTCACAGGGGACGGGGAGCTCCTACGAGCAGTACTTC; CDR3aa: CASSQGTGSSYEQYF
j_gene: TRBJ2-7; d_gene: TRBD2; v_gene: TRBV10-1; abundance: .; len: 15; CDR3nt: TGCGCCAGCAGTGAGTCTAGCGGGAGTGGGAACGAGCAGTACTTC; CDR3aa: CASSESSGSGNEQYF
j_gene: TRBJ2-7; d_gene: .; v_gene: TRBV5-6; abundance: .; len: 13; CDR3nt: TGTGCCAGCAGCTTGGGGTCCTCCTACGAGCAGTACTTC; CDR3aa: CASSLGSSYEQYF